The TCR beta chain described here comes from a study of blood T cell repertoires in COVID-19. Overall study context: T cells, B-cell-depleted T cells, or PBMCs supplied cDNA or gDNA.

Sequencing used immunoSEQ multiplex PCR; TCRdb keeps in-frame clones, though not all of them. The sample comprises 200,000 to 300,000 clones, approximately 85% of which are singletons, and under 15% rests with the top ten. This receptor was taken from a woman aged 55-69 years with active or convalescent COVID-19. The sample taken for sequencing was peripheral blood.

CDR3 sequence (DNA): TGTGCCAGCAGCGAAACAGGGAATCATTCACCCCTCCACTTT. Residues: CASSETGNHSPLHF. The chain is built from TRBV11-2 and TRBJ1-6, with D tentatively TRBD1 (6 bases). The V gene lost 5 bases and the J gene lost 8 bases, with 13 bases spanning the gap. The CDR3 length is 14 residues. Germline CDR1 SGHAT, CDR2 FQNNGV.